This TCR beta chain derives from a study of T cell responses to AZD1222 COVID-19 vaccine. Study at large: Pooling covered second doses at about 4 or about 12 weeks. Study results and caveats: With dominance at 160-218 and 743-854, vaccine-associated CD4 TCRs spanned spike. Clonal diversity may have been underestimated, and the donors were mostly white British, with more females than males. Spike-specific TCR repertoires showed rising breadth and depth after two AZD1222 doses.

Comments on this clone: Its antigen is currently unknown.

Generated by immunoSEQ multiplex PCR, the TCRdb table keeps only in-frame clones and is missing some. In the table there are 150,000 to 200,000 clones, approximately 95% of which are singletons. Germline CDR1 KGHSH, CDR2 LQKENI. The CDR3 has 15 residues. Trimming cost V 3 bases and J 6 bases, with 18 bases left between them. The starting material was peripheral blood, obtained on day 0 of AZD1222 vaccination. J is TRBJ2-7 and V is TRBV18; possibly TRBD1 for D (5 bases). The sequence came from an adult in good health. The DNA for the CDR3 is TGTGCCAGCTCACCTATTCAGGACACTCCGGGCGAGCAGTACTTC. This translates into CASSPIQDTPGEQYF.